The 10 T cell receptor beta chains below come from one sample, sequenced in a study of shared clonotypes between healthy human individuals. Profiling relied on immunoSEQ multiplex PCR, and the TCRdb table lists in-frame clones only, not all of them. The sample has more than 400,000 clones, over 70% seen once. Sequences were obtained from PBMCs. The receptor source for this set is a woman aged 40 to 50 in good health. Some clones in this sample may be carry-over from other donors' samples.

The chain employs TRBV29-1 and TRBJ2-5; tentatively, D is TRBD2 (5 bases). V was pared by 6 bases and J by 2 bases, with 19 bases between. There are 15 residues in the CDR3. Germline-derived CDR1 and CDR2 are SQVTM and ANQGSEA. This CDR3 reads CSVHASRTTQETQYF. As DNA, the CDR3 is TGCAGCGTCCACGCTAGCCGTACAACTCAAGAGACCCAGTACTTC.

About this clone: This likely stems from a read error, as it lies one base from a far larger clone. This specimen includes other DNA sequences encoding the same CDR3. The chain links TRBV30 to TRBJ1-2, with TRBD1 as a possible D gene (6 bases). The CDR3 is 13 residues long. CDR1 is GTSNPN and CDR2 is SVGIG in the germline V gene (reference sequence). Trimming removed 0 bases from V and 8 bases from J, with 13 bases in between. CDR3 residues: CAWSVGQWEGYTF. In nucleotides, the CDR3 is TGTGCCTGGAGTGTTGGACAGTGGGAAGGCTACACCTTC.

CDR3 sequence (DNA): TGTGCCAGCAGGAGACAGCCCCTCTACTCCTACAATGAGCAGTTCTTC. It encodes CASRRQPLYSYNEQFF. The chain is built from TRBV27 and TRBJ2-1; D is possibly TRBD1 (5 bases). The CDR3 extends over 16 amino acids. Germline CDR1 MNHEY, CDR2 SMNVEV (reference sequence). The V end was cut by 6 bases, the J end by 0 bases, with 15 bases between.

This clone appeared a single time. The likely explanation is a read error, given a far larger clone one base away. The chain couples TRBV4-3 to TRBJ2-3, with unresolved D. In germline, CDR1 is LGHNA, CDR2 YSLEER. There are 13 residues in the CDR3. This CDR3 is CVSKETLGDTQYF. CDR3 coding DNA: TGCGTCAGCAAGGAGACTCTAGGGGATACGCAGTATTTT.

V gene TRBV30 combines with J gene TRBJ1-2, with 11 bases matching TRBD1. This CDR3 contains 15 residues. The V and J ends lost 4 bases and 7 bases, in that order; junction bases with no gene match: 11. The germline V gene has CDR1 GTSNPN and CDR2 SVGIG (reference sequence). The CDR3 DNA sequence: TGTGCCTGGATGCCTCGGGACAGGGGGTTTATTGGCTACACCTTC. This gives the protein CAWMPRDRGFIGYTF.

The chain has TRBV5-6 and TRBJ1-2; D not certain. The ends were cut back, 4 bases at V and 4 bases at J, with 8 bases in the middle. Germline assignment: CDR1 SGHDT and CDR2 YYEEEE. This CDR3 has 12 amino acids. CDR3 DNA sequence: TGTGCCAGCAGCCCGGGAGGCTATGGCTACACCTTC. This codes for CASSPGGYGYTF.

V usage is TRBV5-1 and J usage is TRBJ1-2; TRBD1 is a possible D gene (6 bases). The CDR3 consists of 14 residues. Germline V lookup: CDR1 SGHRS, CDR2 YFSETQ. The V end was cut by 5 bases, the J end by 7 bases, with 18 bases between. The CDR3 protein is CASSQTDRLGGYTF. In nucleotides, the CDR3 is TGCGCCAGCAGTCAGACGGACAGACTCGGTGGCTACACCTTC.

The chain is built from TRBV28 and TRBJ2-1; D perhaps matches TRBD2 (6 bases). The germline V and J ends were trimmed by 2 bases and 0 bases, with 11 bases remaining between them. CDR1 is MDHEN and CDR2 is SYDVKM in the germline V gene. The CDR3 is made up of 16 amino acids. In nucleotides, the CDR3 is TGTGCCAGCAGTTTAGAGGTAGCGGACTCCTACAATGAGCAGTTCTTC. Protein sequence: CASSLEVADSYNEQFF. The full variable domain, rest sourced from reference TRBV28 and TRBJ2-1, is DVKVTQSSRYLVKRTGEKVFLECVQDMDHENMFWYRQDPGLGLRLIYFSYDVKMKEKGDIPEGYSVSREKKERFSLILESASTNQTSMYLCASSLEVADSYNEQFFGPGTRLTVL.

This chain connects TRBV18 to TRBJ2-5; 8 bases align to TRBD2. The ends lost 5 bases at V and 1 base at J; junction bases unmatched: 6. CDR1 is KGHSH, CDR2 LQKENI, per germline. CDR3 length: 15 amino acids. The CDR3 coding sequence is TGTGCCAGCTCAGAGTCAACTAGCGGCCAAGAGACCCAGTACTTC. Amino acids: CASSESTSGQETQYF.

This chain connects TRBV28 to TRBJ1-2, with D hard to call. The V and J ends lost 8 bases and 0 bases respectively, with 19 bases between them. From germline, CDR1 is MDHEN and CDR2 SYDVKM. This CDR3 region has 16 residues. CDR3 sequence (DNA): TGTGCCAGCTCCGGTTTAGTATTGCTAGCTAACTATGGCTACACCTTC. It encodes CASSGLVLLANYGYTF.